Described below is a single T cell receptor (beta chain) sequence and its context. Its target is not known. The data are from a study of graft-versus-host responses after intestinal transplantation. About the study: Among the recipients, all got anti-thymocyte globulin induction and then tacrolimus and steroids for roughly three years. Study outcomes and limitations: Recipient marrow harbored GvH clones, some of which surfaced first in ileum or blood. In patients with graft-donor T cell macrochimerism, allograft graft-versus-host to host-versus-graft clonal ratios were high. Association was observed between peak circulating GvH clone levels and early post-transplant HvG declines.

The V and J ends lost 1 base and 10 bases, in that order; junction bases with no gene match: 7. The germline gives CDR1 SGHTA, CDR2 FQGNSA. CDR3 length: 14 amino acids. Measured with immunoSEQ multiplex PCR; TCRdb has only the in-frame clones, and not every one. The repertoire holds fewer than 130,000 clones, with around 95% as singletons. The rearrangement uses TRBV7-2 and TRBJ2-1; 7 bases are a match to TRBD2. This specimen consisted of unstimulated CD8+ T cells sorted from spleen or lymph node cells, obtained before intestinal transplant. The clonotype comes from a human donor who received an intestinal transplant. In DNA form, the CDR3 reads TGTGCCAGCAGCTTAGTTTCTCTAGCGGAAGAGCAGTTCTTC. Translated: CASSLVSLAEEQFF.